This T cell receptor (beta chain) was sequenced in a study of tumor-infiltrating lymphocytes in primary liver carcinoma. Study-wide results and caveats: Researchers found tumor-adjacent and tumor-blood pairs overlapped less than tumor region pairs. Blood had a significantly lower top-250-clone fraction than tumors did (p = 0.039).

Germline DNA was also extracted, with blood RNA taken from unsorted whole blood. V was pared by 6 bases and J by 3 bases, with 6 bases of the junction left unmatched. Germline-derived CDR1 and CDR2 are MNHEY and SVGEGT. This CDR3 has 14 amino acids. A constant-region primer served to make TCR beta cDNA from about 530 ng total RNA. Three rounds of nested multiplex PCR with slightly modified ARM-PCR produced TCR beta libraries. Two initial PCR rounds of around 10 cycles each paired TRBV1-TRBV30 forward primers with a C-beta reverse primer. TCRdb itself ran the multiplex PCR reads through MiXCR, one entry per CDR3 protein. Among fewer than 350,000 distinct CDR3 sequences, more than 55% were seen once, and the ten largest hold more than 8.5%. This clonotype has at least ten counts. Antigen specificity is unknown.

This TCR was sampled from a man between 40 and 49 years old with primary liver carcinoma and hepatitis B virus infection. The material sequenced was peripheral blood. The V gene is TRBV6-2 or TRBV6-3, the J gene TRBJ2-3; 7 positions match TRBD1. CDR3 residues: CASRRTGGTDTQYF. The CDR3 region has the DNA TGTGCCAGCAGGAGGACAGGAGGTACAGATACGCAGTATTTT.